Here is one TCR beta chain with its context. Its target is not known. Tumor samples used roughly 20-55 mg of diced tissue. Profiled with immunoSEQ multiplex PCR; TCRdb holds only in-frame clones, not every one. The sample lists about 11,000 clones, 70% to 80% seen once, with 20% to 25% in the top ten. The data were obtained in a study of early stage breast cancer tumors. For the study at large: Seven or eight ER+/PR+/HER2- tumors were invasive ductal; four were invasive lobular. Average read coverage per sample was 7.5 to 10-fold.

CDR1 is GTSNPN, CDR2 SVGIG, per germline (reference sequence). V shed 0 bases and J shed 5 bases, with 11 bases lying between them. The CDR3 loop spans 13 amino acids. Overall study findings and caveats: Blood repertoires resembled normal breast more than tumor.

The sample was breast tumor tissue. The TCR originated in a person in their forties with breast cancer. V usage is TRBV30 and J usage is TRBJ2-7, with D possibly matching TRBD2 (6 bases). The CDR3 here is CAWSVQDYDEQYF. As DNA, the CDR3 is TGTGCCTGGAGTGTACAGGACTACGACGAGCAGTACTTC.